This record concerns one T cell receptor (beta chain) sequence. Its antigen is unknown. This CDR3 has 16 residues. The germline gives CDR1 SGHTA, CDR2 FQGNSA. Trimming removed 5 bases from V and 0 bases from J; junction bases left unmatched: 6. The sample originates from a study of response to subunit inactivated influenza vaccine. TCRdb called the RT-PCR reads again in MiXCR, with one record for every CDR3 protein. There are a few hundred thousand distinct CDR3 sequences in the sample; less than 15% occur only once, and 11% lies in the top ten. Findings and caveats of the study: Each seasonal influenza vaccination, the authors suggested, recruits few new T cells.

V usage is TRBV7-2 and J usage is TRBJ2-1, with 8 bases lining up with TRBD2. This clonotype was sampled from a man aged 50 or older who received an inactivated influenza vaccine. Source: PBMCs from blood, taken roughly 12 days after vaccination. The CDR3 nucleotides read TGTGCCAGCAGCCCCGTAGCGGGGCTCTCCTACAATGAGCAGTTCTTC. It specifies CASSPVAGLSYNEQFF.